The rows below give T cell receptor beta chains drawn from one sample of a study of CD8 T cells in ankylosing spondylitis. In TCRdb, the 5' RACE reads were re-called with MiXCR into one record per CDR3 protein. The top ten clones hold roughly 9% of a sample with more than 300,000 distinct CDR3 sequences, about 9.9% of them seen once. Sequencing was performed on blood, either unsorted or a sorted T cell fraction (not recorded which). The receptors here all came from a female donor with ankylosing spondylitis or in good health (not recorded which). Each CDR3 is given with its conserved first and last residue. A D gene is named only where the DNA matches it firmly. Clone sizes are given selectively: once, few, many, or a class where the clone is expanded.

d_gene	v_gene	abundance	j_gene	CDR3nt	CDR3aa
.	TRBV20-1	many	TRBJ1-6	TGCAGTGCTAGTGATAATTCACCCCTCCACTTT	CSASDNSPLHF
.	TRBV24-1	many	TRBJ2-1	TGTGCCACCAGGCCGGGCCCTTCCTACAATGAGCAGTTCTTC	CATRPGPSYNEQFF
.	TRBV28	.	TRBJ2-2	TGTGCCAGCAGTGCCGGGACGATCACCGGGGAGCTGTTTTTT	CASSAGTITGELFF
.	TRBV5-5	many	TRBJ2-5	TGTGCCAGCAGCTTGGACCTTTTTGAGACCCAGTACTTC	CASSLDLFETQYF
.	TRBV28	many	TRBJ2-2	TGTGCCAGCAGTAGGAGGGCCGGGGAGCTGTTTTTT	CASSRRAGELFF
TRBD1	TRBV20-1	.	TRBJ1-4	TGCAGTGCCACGGGCCTCCGCCGGGACAGGGGAGCTAATGAAAAACTGTTTTTT	CSATGLRRDRGANEKLFF
.	TRBV16	many	TRBJ1-5	TGTGCCAGCAGCCAAATGCCAGGGTCCAGTTCGCCCCAGCATTTT	CASSQMPGSSSPQHF
.	TRBV27	many	TRBJ2-7	TGTGCCAGCAGAAGACAGGTGAGCTCCTACGAGCAGTACTTC	CASRRQVSSYEQYF
TRBD2	TRBV20-1	.	TRBJ2-5	TGCAGTGCCGGTGGACTAGCGGGAGGCGCCTACCAAGAGACCCAGTACTTC	CSAGGLAGGAYQETQYF
.	TRBV20-1	many	TRBJ2-3	TGCAGTGCTAGTGCTAGCGGCACAGATACGCAGTATTTT	CSASASGTDTQYF
.	TRBV20-1	once	TRBJ2-1	TGCAGTGCTAGTCAGTGGGGAGAGCAGTTCTTC	CSASQWGEQFF
.	TRBV12-3/TRBV12-4	.	TRBJ2-3	TGTGCCAGCAGTTTAGGGTCTCCCCCTCTGGATACGCAGTATTTT	CASSLGSPPLDTQYF
.	TRBV7-2	many	TRBJ1-4	TGTGCCAGCAGCTTAGGGACCGAGGAAAAACTGTTTTTT	CASSLGTEEKLFF
.	TRBV20-1	many	TRBJ2-2	TGCAGTGCTAGGCGGGCCGCGAACACCGGGGAGCTGTTTTTT	CSARRAANTGELFF
TRBD1	TRBV20-1	.	TRBJ2-2	TGCAGTGCTTCCCGACAGGGGTACGGGGAGCTGTTTTTT	CSASRQGYGELFF
.	TRBV7-2	few	TRBJ2-2	TGTGCCAGCAGCTTATTAAGGGCGGTTAACGGGGAGCTGTTTTTT	CASSLLRAVNGELFF
.	TRBV5-1	many	TRBJ1-5	TGCGCCAGCAGCTGGATTACAGGGCACAATCAGCCCCAGCATTTT	CASSWITGHNQPQHF
.	TRBV29-1	many	TRBJ1-2	TGCAGCGTTGATAACCCGGTAGAGTATGGCTACACCTTC	CSVDNPVEYGYTF
.	TRBV7-9	.	TRBJ2-6	TGTGCCAGCACATCCCACACCGGCTCTGGGGCCAACGTCCTGACTTTC	CASTSHTGSGANVLTF
TRBD2	TRBV7-2	.	TRBJ2-7	TGTGCCAGCAGCTTAGATCGAACTAGCGGGAACTACGAGCAGTACTTC	CASSLDRTSGNYEQYF
.	TRBV20-1	many	TRBJ1-4	TGCAGTGCTAGATCTGGGGATGAAAAACTGTTTTTT	CSARSGDEKLFF
TRBD2	TRBV6-5	few	TRBJ2-3	TGTGCCAGCAGTTCCTTGAGCGGGAGGATCACAGATACGCAGTATTTT	CASSSLSGRITDTQYF
.	TRBV28	few	TRBJ2-2	TGTGCCAGCAGGTCCCGGAGCTGGGTCCACACCGGGGAGCTGTTTTTT	CASRSRSWVHTGELFF
TRBD2	TRBV28	many	TRBJ2-3	TGTGCCAGCAGTTTCAGGACTAGCGGGGGAACCACGCAGTATTTT	CASSFRTSGGTTQYF
TRBD1	TRBV29-1	many	TRBJ2-7	TGCAGCGTTTCACAGGGGGTTACCTACGAGCAGTACTTC	CSVSQGVTYEQYF
.	TRBV12-3/TRBV12-4	.	TRBJ1-5	TGTGCCAGCACGTGGGAGGTGCGGGGATATAGCAATCAGCCCCAGCATTTT	CASTWEVRGYSNQPQHF
TRBD2	TRBV24-1	.	TRBJ2-1	TGTGCCACCAGTGATGTAGCGGGGCCCGGCTCCTACAATGAGCAGATCTTC	CATSDVAGPGSYNEQIF
.	TRBV27	.	TRBJ2-3	TGTGCCAGCAGTTTATCTGGGGCGACTAGCACAGATACGCAGTATTTT	CASSLSGATSTDTQYF
TRBD1	TRBV2	.	TRBJ2-7	TGTGCCAGCAGACCCGACAGGGGAGCATACGAGCAGTACTTC	CASRPDRGAYEQYF
.	TRBV29-1	.	TRBJ2-7	TGCAGCGTTGATGGTGGGCACGAGCAGTACTTC	CSVDGGHEQYF
.	TRBV12-3/TRBV12-4	many	TRBJ2-1	TGTGCCAGCACCCTAAAGGGCGGTAGCTCCTACAATGAGCAGTTCTTC	CASTLKGGSSYNEQFF
.	TRBV7-6	many	TRBJ2-5	TGTGCCAGCAGCTTTCCCCTGTCGACCCAGTACTTC	CASSFPLSTQYF
TRBD2	TRBV20-1	many	TRBJ2-3	TGCAGTGCGATAGCGGGAGGGGGCGCAGATACGCAGTATTTT	CSAIAGGGADTQYF
TRBD2	TRBV15	.	TRBJ2-1	TGTGCCACCAGCACTCTAGCGGGAGCGGGCTACAATGAGCAGTTCTTC	CATSTLAGAGYNEQFF
.	TRBV3-1	many	TRBJ1-1	TGTGCCAGCAGCCAAGTGGGTATGCGTACTGAAGCTTTCTTT	CASSQVGMRTEAFF